These 9 T cell receptor beta chains were all obtained from the same sample, sequenced in a study of CD8 T cells in Susac syndrome. With random hexamers, roughly 0.45 to 1 ug RNA was reverse transcribed. TCRdb reprocessed the immunoSEQ multiplex PCR reads via MiXCR and lists one record per CDR3 protein. The top ten hold more than 0.15% of the sample, which has 250,000 to 300,000 distinct CDR3 sequences, 75% to 90% seen once. The sequenced sample was CD8+ T cells from PBMCs. These receptors all come from a human donor with multiple sclerosis.

The V and J genes are TRBV20-1 and TRBJ2-1; D call uncertain. This CDR3 has 14 amino acids. CDR1 is DFQATT, CDR2 SNEGSKA, per germline (reference sequence). Between the trimmed V and J ends, which lost 0 bases and 7 bases, there was a span of 13 bases. The CDR3 reads CSARDLRKENEQFF. CDR3 bases: TGCAGTGCTAGAGATCTCAGGAAGGAGAATGAGCAGTTCTTC.

This chain connects TRBV5-1 to TRBJ2-7; a weak D match, TRBD1 (6 bases). Germline V CDR1 and CDR2: SGHRS, YFSETQ. This CDR3 is 14 amino acids long. Trimming cost V 4 bases and J 2 bases, with 13 bases left between them. The CDR3 DNA sequence: TGCGCCAGCAGCCAGGCTACAGGGCCCTACGAGCAGTACTTC. It codes for CASSQATGPYEQYF.

The rearrangement joins TRBV27 to TRBJ2-2; D not certain. CDR3 length: 14 amino acids. The V gene's germline CDR1 is MNHEY and CDR2 SMNVEV (reference sequence). V was pared by 5 bases and J by 4 bases, with 11 bases between. CDR3 sequence reads: CASSATVVTGELFF. DNA for the CDR3: TGTGCCAGCAGTGCTACAGTTGTCACCGGGGAGCTGTTTTTT.

This clonotype occurred a few times. The rearrangement links TRBV13 to TRBJ2-7, with 9 bases matching TRBD2. There are 14 residues in the CDR3. Trimming at V came to 5 bases and at J to 2 bases, leaving 4 bases not matched to a gene. Germline assignment: CDR1 PRHDT and CDR2 FYEKMQ (reference sequence). DNA of the CDR3: TGTGCCAGCAGCCCAGGACTAGCGACCTACGAGCAGTACTTC. This gives the protein CASSPGLATYEQYF.

This chain links TRBV7-9 with TRBJ2-3; 9 nucleotides line up with TRBD2. Trimming took 3 bases from V and 3 from J; bases not matched to a gene: 4. CDR1 is SEHNR, CDR2 FQNEAQ, per germline (reference sequence). This CDR3 is 15 amino acids long. In DNA, the CDR3 is TGTGCCAGCAGCTTTGTTAGCGGGAGTACAGATACGCAGTATTTT. Its protein product is CASSFVSGSTDTQYF.

This rearrangement joins TRBV9 to TRBJ2-2; 11 nucleotides line up with TRBD1. The CDR3 length is 16 residues. The germline V gene has CDR1 SGDLS and CDR2 YYNGEE. V dropped 4 bases and J dropped 5; count of bases not matched to a gene: 7. CDR3 residues: CASSPSGTGGTGELFF. The CDR3 DNA is TGTGCCAGCAGCCCCTCGGGGACAGGGGGGACCGGGGAGCTGTTTTTT.

This chain links TRBV27 with TRBJ2-2; D gene unclear. The V and J ends lost 2 bases and 5 bases respectively, with 9 bases between them. CDR3 length: 14 residues. Germline CDR1 is MNHEY and CDR2 is SMNVEV (reference sequence). In nucleotides, the CDR3 is TGTGCCAGCAGTTTAGGTACTTCGACCGGGGAGCTGTTTTTT. This sequence encodes CASSLGTSTGELFF.

The genes are TRBV10-3 and TRBJ2-7, with 9 bases lining up with TRBD1. V lost 5 bases, J lost 2 bases, and 19 bases stayed unmatched. The CDR3 length is 19 residues. Germline CDR1 reads ENHRY; CDR2 reads SYGVKD. The CDR3 DNA reads as TGTGCCATCAGTTCACCTAAGGGACAGGGATACTCTTTGGCCTACGAGCAGTACTTC. It translates to CAISSPKGQGYSLAYEQYF.

This sequence joins TRBV12-3 or TRBV12-4 and TRBJ1-5, with no clear D. The CDR3 runs to 13 residues. Deletions cut 5 bases from V and 1 base from J, with 6 bases between. CDR3 region: CASSLKSNQPQHF. The CDR3 DNA follows: TGTGCCAGCAGTCTAAAAAGCAATCAGCCCCAGCATTTT.